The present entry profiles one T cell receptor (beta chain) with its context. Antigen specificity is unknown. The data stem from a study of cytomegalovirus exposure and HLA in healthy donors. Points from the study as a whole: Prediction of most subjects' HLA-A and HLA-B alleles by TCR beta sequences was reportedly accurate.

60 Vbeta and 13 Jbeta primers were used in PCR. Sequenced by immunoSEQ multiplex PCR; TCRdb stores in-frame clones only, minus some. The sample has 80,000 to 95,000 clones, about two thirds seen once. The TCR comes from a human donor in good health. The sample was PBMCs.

In DNA, the CDR3 is TGTGCCAGCTCACTTACAGGGGGCGAGACGTACGAGCAGTACTTC. Encoded protein: CASSLTGGETYEQYF. This chain uses TRBV18 with TRBJ2-7; the match to TRBD1 covers 9 bases. CDR3 size: 15 residues. V lost 4 bases to trimming and J lost 4 bases; unmatched junction nucleotides: 8. Germline V gene data show CDR1 as KGHSH and CDR2 as LQKENI.